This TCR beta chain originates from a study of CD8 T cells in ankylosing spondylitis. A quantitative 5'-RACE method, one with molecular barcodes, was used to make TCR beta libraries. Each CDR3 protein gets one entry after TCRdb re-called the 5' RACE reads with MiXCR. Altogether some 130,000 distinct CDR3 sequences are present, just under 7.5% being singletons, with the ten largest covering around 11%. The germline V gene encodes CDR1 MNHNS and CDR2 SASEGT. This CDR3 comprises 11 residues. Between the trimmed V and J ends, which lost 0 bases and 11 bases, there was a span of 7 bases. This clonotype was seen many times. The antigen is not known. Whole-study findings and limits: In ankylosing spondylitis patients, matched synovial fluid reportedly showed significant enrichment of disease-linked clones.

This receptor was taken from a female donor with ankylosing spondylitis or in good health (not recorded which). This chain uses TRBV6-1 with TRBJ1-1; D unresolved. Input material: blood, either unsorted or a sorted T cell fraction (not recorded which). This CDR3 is CASSEALVAFF. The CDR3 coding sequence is TGTGCCAGCAGTGAAGCATTGGTGGCTTTCTTT.